This passage covers 14 T cell receptor beta chains from one sample sequenced in a study of blood T cells in healthy people across ages. Together with a sample-barcoded 5' primer, a J-beta primer mix was included in a second PCR lasting about 6 to 11 cycles. TCRdb re-derived calls from the 5' RACE reads in MiXCR, one entry per CDR3 protein. The data show around 990,000 distinct CDR3 sequences, with more than 30% seen just once and roughly 13% held by the top ten. The sequencing sample was made of blood. These receptors came from a young man in good health.

There are many counts of this clonotype. V is TRBV12-3 or TRBV12-4 and J is TRBJ2-7; tentative D call: TRBD1 (6 bases). This CDR3 has 12 amino acids. The ends were cut back, 8 bases at V and 3 bases at J, with 11 bases in the middle. CDR3 nucleotide sequence: TGTGCCAGCTCCTCAGGGGACTACGAGCAGTACTTC. It yields the protein CASSSGDYEQYF.

About this clonotype: A junction end diverges from the germline sequence, so it may reflect a read error. This rearrangement joins TRBV4-2 to TRBJ1-5; 7 nucleotides line up with TRBD1. Per the germline V gene, CDR1 is LGHNA and CDR2 is YNFKEQ. CDR3 length: 18 residues. DNA of the CDR3: TGTACCAGCAGCCAAGATCCGGGACAGCCATATAGCAATCAGCCCCAGCATTTT. This gives the protein CTSSQDPGQPYSNQPQHF.

The chain recombines TRBV4-1 with TRBJ1-2; 9 nucleotides agree with TRBD1. V lost 0 bases, J lost 4 bases, and 6 bases stayed unmatched. Per the germline V gene, CDR1 is MGHRA and CDR2 is YSYEKL. The CDR3 length is 16 residues. The DNA of the CDR3 is TGCGCCAGCAGCCAAGATTGGGGGACAGGGATCTATGGCTACACCTTC. Residues: CASSQDWGTGIYGYTF.

The V and J genes are TRBV2 and TRBJ2-7, with 8 bases lining up with TRBD2. The ends lost 7 bases at V and 7 bases at J; junction bases unmatched: 9. This CDR3 is 13 amino acids long. The V gene's germline CDR1 is SNHLY and CDR2 FYNNEI. The CDR3 spells CASTSGPYNEQYF. CDR3 sequence (DNA): TGTGCCAGCACTAGCGGGCCGTACAATGAGCAGTACTTC.

This clonotype was observed a few times. The chain recombines TRBV6-2 or TRBV6-3 with TRBJ2-5; D is perhaps TRBD1 or TRBD2 (5 bases each). The V and J ends lost 7 bases and 1 base respectively, with 13 bases between them. Looked up from germline, CDR1 is MNHEY and CDR2 is SVGEGT. This CDR3 is built from 14 residues. Written as DNA, the CDR3 is TGTGCCAGCATAAGGGACGCCATCCAAGAGACCCAGTACTTC. Encoded protein: CASIRDAIQETQYF.

This clonotype was found a few times. The chain carries TRBV10-3 and TRBJ2-1; tentative D call: TRBD2 (5 bases). The V gene lost 4 bases and the J gene lost 7 bases, with 8 bases spanning the gap. This CDR3 region has 12 residues. CDR1 is ENHRY and CDR2 is SYGVKD in the germline V gene. In DNA form, the CDR3 reads TGTGCCATCAGTGGTACTAGAAATGAGCAGTTCTTC. Its protein product is CAISGTRNEQFF.

J is TRBJ2-7 and V is TRBV27; no clear D. Germline CDR1 reads MNHEY; CDR2 reads SMNVEV (reference sequence). The CDR3 is 15 residues long. V was cut by 5 bases and J by 4 bases, with 18 bases left in between. CDR3 loop: CASSLDRQVRYEQYF. CDR3 nucleotide sequence: TGTGCCAGCAGTCTCGACCGCCAGGTTAGGTACGAGCAGTACTTC.

The gene calls are TRBV11-2 and TRBJ2-3, with D perhaps matching TRBD2 (7 bases). CDR1 and CDR2 (germline): SGHAT, FQNNGV. V lost 7 bases and J 2 bases, leaving 19 bases between the germline ends. The CDR3 covers 16 residues. CDR3 region: CASIPASGGHTDTQYF. The CDR3 region has the DNA TGTGCCAGCATCCCGGCCTCCGGGGGGCACACAGATACGCAGTATTTT.

V gene TRBV5-1 combines with J gene TRBJ2-5; D gene unclear. The CDR3 consists of 15 residues. With 0 bases removed from V and 3 bases from J, the gap between germline ends came to 12 bases. Germline assignment: CDR1 SGHRS and CDR2 YFSETQ. CDR3 sequence reads: CASSLEGSGEETQYF. CDR3 DNA: TGCGCCAGCAGCTTGGAAGGATCAGGAGAAGAGACCCAGTACTTC.

There are a few counts of this clonotype. The J gene is TRBJ2-7, the V gene TRBV20-1, with 8 bases aligning to TRBD2. CDR3 length: 13 residues. The J segment lost 12 bases and the V segment lost 0 bases, leaving 10 bases of the junction unmatched. CDR1 DFQATT and CDR2 SNEGSKA come from the germline V gene (reference sequence). The CDR3 reads CSARDPGTSHSYF. The DNA of the CDR3 is TGCAGTGCTAGAGATCCGGGGACTAGTCACTCGTACTTC.

This chain joins TRBV20-1 and TRBJ1-5; D remains ambiguous. The CDR3 has 14 amino acids. The ends were cut back, 5 bases at V and 0 bases at J, with 11 bases in the middle. Germline V gives CDR1 DFQATT, CDR2 SNEGSKA (reference sequence). This CDR3 is CSAPGEYSNQPQHF. The DNA of the CDR3 is TGCAGTGCTCCCGGGGAATATAGCAATCAGCCCCAGCATTTT.

At least ten counts were recorded for this clonotype. The chain employs TRBV27 and TRBJ2-3; no definite D call. This CDR3 is 14 amino acids long. Trimming removed 5 bases at V and 11 bases at J, with 20 bases between. Germline CDR1 reads MNHEY; CDR2 reads SMNVEV (reference sequence). The DNA for the CDR3 is TGTGCCAGCAGTATAGGAGCGACCCTTGGTGAGCAGTATTTT. Translated, it gives CASSIGATLGEQYF.

This clonotype was observed a handful of times. The chain employs TRBV4-3 and TRBJ1-1; D is unresolved. V gave up 0 bases and J gave up 10 bases, with 12 bases separating them. CDR1 and CDR2 (germline): LGHNA, YSLEER. CDR3 length equals 13 residues. CDR3 in DNA: TGCGCCAGCAGCCAAGATTTAAGGGCTGCAGCTTTCTTT. It is translated as CASSQDLRAAAFF.

This clonotype came up many times. CDR3 sequence reads: CASSPSRASLYEQYF. CDR3 in DNA: TGTGCCAGCAGTCCAAGTCGGGCCAGCCTCTACGAGCAGTACTTC. J is TRBJ2-7 and V is TRBV12-3 or TRBV12-4, with D unresolved. The ends were cut back, 5 bases at V and 3 bases at J, with 17 bases in the middle. CDR3 length: 15 residues.